This T cell receptor beta chain was sequenced in a study of blood T cell repertoires in COVID-19. Cohort allocation depended upon clinical history that participants reported. This clone showed up just a few times. Germline CDR1 and CDR2: SGHTS and YDEGEE. Trimming pared 1 base from V and 2 bases from J, leaving 12 bases between. CDR3 length equals 15 residues. Original methodology: Nucleated cell number was recorded as an estimate derived from reference gene primer amplification. Repertoires were generated with immunoSEQ multiplex PCR, while TCRdb's copy carries only in-frame clones and drops some. V, J and clone size derive from that table, while D and trimming were established from the DNA sequence. In the table there are a few hundred thousand clones, 65% to 85% of which are singletons.

The material sequenced was PBMCs or T cells enriched from blood (not recorded which). This chain links TRBV5-8 with TRBJ1-1; D not resolved. This receptor was identified in a middle-aged woman who had recovered from COVID-19. The CDR3 sequence: CASSLFGNPNTEAFF. CDR3 DNA: TGTGCCAGCAGCTTGTTCGGGAACCCTAACACTGAAGCTTTCTTT.